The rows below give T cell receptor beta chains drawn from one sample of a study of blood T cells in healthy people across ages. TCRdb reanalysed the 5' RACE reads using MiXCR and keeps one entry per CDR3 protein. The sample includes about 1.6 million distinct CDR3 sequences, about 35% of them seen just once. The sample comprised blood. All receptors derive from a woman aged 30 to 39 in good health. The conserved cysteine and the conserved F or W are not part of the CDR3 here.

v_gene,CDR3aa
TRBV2,ASSDSPSGSSYEQY
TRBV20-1,SASHRTSGSIYNEQF
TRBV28,ASRQGGG
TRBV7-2,AGSLALAGAGELF
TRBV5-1,ASSSVGTTQETQY
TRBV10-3,AISESIGLTLSYNEQF
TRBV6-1,ASSEPGNNEKLF
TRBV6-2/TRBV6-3,ASRQTVSSYEQY
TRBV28,ASRQGDVNEKLF
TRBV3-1,ASKTGGTDTQY
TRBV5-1,ASSYQAEDEQF
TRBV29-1,SVDPRVNYGYT
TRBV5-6,AGSLVGQNTEAF
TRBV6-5,ASRSPVGGEQY
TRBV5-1,ASSPADRSSYNEQF
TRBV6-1,ASSPLQGFDSPLH
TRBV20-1,SADADDRATDTQY
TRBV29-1,SVEWDNIQY
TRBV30,AWSIPIGQRRTSTDTQY
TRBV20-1,SAASEAHSYNEQF
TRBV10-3,AIAATSGLYNEQF
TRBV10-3,AISELLAGDTDTQY